This is a list of T cell receptor beta chains from one sample in a study of T cell repertoires in cytomegalovirus infection. TCRdb independently ran MiXCR on the reads; one entry per CDR3 protein. The sample lists about 190,000 distinct CDR3 sequences; 28% were seen once. Sequenced material: PBMCs. These receptors were taken from a human donor in good health (CMV status not recorded). Some clones in this sample may be carry-over from other donors' samples. CDR3s include the opening cysteine and the closing phenylalanine or tryptophan. The D gene is left open where the match is weak. Clone size is stated in some rows and not others, as once, few, many or a class when expanded.

- | TRBJ1-5 | TRBV6-2/TRBV6-3 | - | CASSYSFQPQHF | TGTGCCAGCAGTTACTCGTTTCAGCCCCAGCATTTT
many | TRBJ1-2 | TRBV7-2 | - | CASSLRRQANGYTF | TGTGCCAGCAGCTTAAGGAGACAGGCTAATGGCTACACCTTC
- | TRBJ2-1 | TRBV4-1 | - | CVSSQDGANEQFF | TGTGTCAGCAGCCAAGACGGGGCCAATGAGCAGTTCTTC
few | TRBJ2-5 | TRBV11-2 | - | CASSRNRDGQETQYF | TGTGCCAGCAGTCGAAACCGGGACGGACAAGAGACCCAGTACTTC
- | TRBJ1-6 | TRBV20-1 | TRBD1 | CSASQGASLHF | TGCAGTGCTAGCCAGGGGGCCTCCCTCCACTTT
few | TRBJ2-6 | TRBV9 | - | CASSVEAAGANVLTF | TGTGCCAGCAGCGTAGAAGCGGCTGGGGCCAACGTCCTGACTTTC
- | TRBJ1-5 | TRBV6-2/TRBV6-3 | - | CASSWDIFSNQPQHF | TGTGCCAGCAGCTGGGACATCTTTAGCAATCAGCCCCAGCATTTT
few | TRBJ2-2 | TRBV19 | TRBD2 | CATPAGGRTDTGELFF | TGTGCCACCCCGGCGGGGGGAAGAACGGACACCGGGGAGCTGTTTTTT
- | TRBJ2-2 | TRBV7-2 | - | CASSLSTGFTGELFF | TGTGCCAGCAGCTTATCAACAGGTTTCACCGGGGAGCTGTTTTTT
- | TRBJ1-6 | TRBV7-8 | - | CASSPRPTESSPLHF | TGTGCCAGCAGCCCCCGACCCACCGAGAGTTCACCCCTCCACTTT
once | TRBJ2-7 | TRBV7-8 | - | CASSLVPAADSYEQYF | TGTGCCAGCAGCTTAGTGCCTGCCGCGGACTCCTACGAGCAGTACTTC
- | TRBJ1-2 | TRBV5-6 | - | CASSLGASGYTF | TGTGCCAGCAGCTTGGGGGCTAGTGGCTACACCTTC
- | TRBJ2-7 | TRBV6-2/TRBV6-3 | TRBD2 | CASSPSGLAILNYEQYF | TGTGCCAGCAGCCCTTCAGGACTAGCGATCCTTAACTACGAGCAGTACTTC
many | TRBJ2-1 | TRBV7-2 | TRBD2 | CASSLFTSGGVSYNEQFF | TGTGCCAGCAGCTTATTTACTAGCGGGGGGGTTTCCTACAATGAGCAGTTCTTC
many | TRBJ1-2 | TRBV7-2 | TRBD1 | CASSQTRDSNYGYTF | TGTGCCAGCAGCCAAACCCGGGACAGCAACTATGGCTACACCTTC